The clone carrying this T cell receptor (beta chain) showed up many times. Its antigen is undetermined. The sample's time point: patch test 1, 2 weeks after DPC sensitization. Treatment of the sample: therapeutic diphenylcyclopropenone sensitization with weekly scalp DPC. Each patch test followed a blood draw. Alopecia patients between 18 and 70 years old and suitable for DPC were used as donors. Using its own MiXCR run on the RACE reads, TCRdb lists one record per CDR3 protein. This table holds around 120,000 distinct CDR3 sequences, roughly an eighth found once. This specimen belongs to a study of human T cells and chemical hapten exposure. Study overall: Diphenylcyclopropenone was administered weekly to the scalp of patients throughout the approximately 24-week study. Points from the study as a whole: Among expanded TCRs, significantly more large CDR3 similarity clusters formed than among controls.

Per the germline V gene, CDR1 is SGHNT and CDR2 is YYREEE (reference sequence). V was pared by 4 bases and J by 2 bases, with 5 bases of the junction left unmatched. The CDR3 runs to 15 residues. The source is a man younger than 35 with alopecia areata. Some clones in this sample may be carry-over from other donors' samples. The chain couples TRBV5-4 to TRBJ2-2; 7 bases align to TRBD1. This material consisted of whole blood, taken in connection with sensitization to the hapten diphenylcyclopropenone (DPC). Here the CDR3 DNA reads TGTGCCAGCAGCCCTAGACAGGGAAACACCGGGGAGCTGTTTTTT. As protein: CASSPRQGNTGELFF. The full variable domain, in which reference TRBV5-4 and TRBJ2-2 provide the parts outside the CDR3, is ETGVTQSPTHLIKTRGQQVTLRCSSQSGHNTVSWYQQALGQGPQFIFQYYREEENGRGNFPPRFSGLQFPNYSSELNVNALELDDSALYLCASSPRQGNTGELFFGEGSRLTVL.